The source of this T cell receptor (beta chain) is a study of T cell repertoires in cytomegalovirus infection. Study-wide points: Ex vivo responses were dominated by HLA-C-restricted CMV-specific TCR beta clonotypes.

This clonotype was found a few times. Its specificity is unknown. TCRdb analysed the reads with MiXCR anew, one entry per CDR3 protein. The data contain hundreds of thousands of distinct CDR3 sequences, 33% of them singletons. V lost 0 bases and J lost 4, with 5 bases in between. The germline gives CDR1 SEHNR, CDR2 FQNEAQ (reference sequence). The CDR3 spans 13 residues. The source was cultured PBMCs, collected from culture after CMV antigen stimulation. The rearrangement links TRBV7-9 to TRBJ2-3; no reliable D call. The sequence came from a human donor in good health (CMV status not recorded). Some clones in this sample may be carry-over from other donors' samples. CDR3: CASSLAAPDTQYF. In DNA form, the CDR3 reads TGTGCCAGCAGCTTAGCGGCCCCAGATACGCAGTATTTT.